This TCR beta chain was recorded in a study of regulatory T cells in long-lasting Graves disease. Study background: Graves' patients (newly diagnosed) had been on antithyroid drugs under 3 months.

Notes on this clonotype: What it recognizes is unknown.

Study results and limitations: Persistent disease was characterized by preferential usage of TRBV28, TRBJ1-2 and TRBJ2-5.

The CDR3 has 17 residues. Germline CDR1 reads SGHNT; CDR2 reads YYREEE (reference sequence). Trimming removed 4 bases at V and 4 bases at J, with 20 bases between. Time point meaning: newly diagnosed GD, antithyroid drugs for less than 3 months. Making the TCR library involved RNA that had been extracted from PBMCs. The EDTA tubes were filled with 8.5 to 9.5 milliliters of drawn peripheral blood. Both iRepertoire HTBI primers and Arm-PCR of CDR3 regions were used to build the TCR beta libraries. Authors' data handling: The samples included around 62 TRBV and approximately 15 TRBJ segments. TCRdb reanalysed the multiplex PCR reads using MiXCR and keeps one entry per CDR3 protein. The V and J calls here are based on TCRdb, not the publication. The profile shows around 400,000 distinct CDR3 sequences, around 15% of them singletons.

This specimen was peripheral blood mononuclear cells (PBMCs), taken at new diagnosis, from a patient treated with antithyroid drugs. The chain links TRBV5-4 to TRBJ1-4; D perhaps matches TRBD1 (6 bases). This receptor was taken from a female donor with Graves disease. The CDR3 here is CASSPGGRGTLNEKLFF. The CDR3 DNA reads TGTGCCAGCAGCCCGGGAGGAAGGGGGACCCTTAATGAAAAACTGTTTTTT.